The next 30 T cell receptor beta chains were all read from a single sample in a study of T cells in tuberculosis. Sequencing used immunoSEQ multiplex PCR; TCRdb keeps in-frame clones, though not all of them. The sample has 40,000 to 50,000 clones, 95% seen once; the top ten hold roughly 3.5%. Sequencing was done on a sample of PBMCs. Receptors were obtained from a donor aged 5 to 30 with latent tuberculosis or without tuberculosis infection.

This chain links TRBV11-2 with TRBJ1-2; D is unclear. Germline values: CDR1 SGHAT, CDR2 FQNNGV. This CDR3 region has 14 residues. V lost 5 bases and J lost 4, with 14 bases in between. CDR3 amino acids: CASSVLPGSYGYTF. The CDR3 nucleotides read TGTGCCAGCAGCGTACTACCGGGATCCTATGGCTACACCTTC.

The V gene is TRBV30, the J gene TRBJ1-1; possible D gene TRBD1, 6 bases. CDR1 and CDR2 from the germline V gene are GTSNPN and SVGIG (reference sequence). This CDR3 spans 14 amino acids. V gave up 0 bases and J gave up 6 bases, with 14 bases separating them. The CDR3 DNA is TGTGCCTGGAGTGTTCCCCACAGGGTCCCTGAAGCTTTCTTT. It codes for CAWSVPHRVPEAFF. The variable domain in full, with the rest retrieved from reference TRBV30 and TRBJ1-1, is SQTIHQWPATLVQPVGSPLSLECTVEGTSNPNLYWYRQAAGRGLQLLFYSVGIGQISSEVPQNLSASRPQDRQFILSSKKLLLSDSGFYLCAWSVPHRVPEAFFGQGTRLTVV.

The chain joins TRBV5-1 to TRBJ2-2; 7 bases align to TRBD1. Trimming at V came to 6 bases and at J to 1 base, leaving 9 bases not matched to a gene. Germline V lookup: CDR1 SGHRS, CDR2 YFSETQ. CDR3 length: 16 residues. The chain's CDR3 is CASTTGTAKNTGELFF. For the CDR3, the DNA is TGCGCCAGCACTACAGGGACAGCGAAGAACACCGGGGAGCTGTTTTTT.

The chain is built from TRBV6-1 and TRBJ2-3; D is possibly TRBD1 (5 bases). Trimming removed 3 bases at V and 2 bases at J, with 15 bases between. This CDR3 has 16 residues. Germline V lookup: CDR1 MNHNS, CDR2 SASEGT. The CDR3 here is CASSDLVLDNTDTQYF. The CDR3 region has the DNA TGTGCCAGCAGTGATTTGGTTTTGGACAACACAGATACGCAGTATTTT.

The chain employs TRBV6-1 and TRBJ1-3, with TRBD1 as a possible D gene (6 bases). The CDR3 has 14 residues. Germline V CDR1 and CDR2: MNHNS, SASEGT. Trimming stripped 4 bases from V and 7 bases from J, with 14 bases between. The CDR3 loop is CASSVGVQGNTIYF. In nucleotides, the CDR3 is TGTGCCAGCAGTGTCGGGGTCCAGGGGAACACCATATATTTT.

CDR3 bases: TGTGCCAGCAGCCCGCTGGGGCAGCCTAATGAAAAACTGTTTTTT. Its translation: CASSPLGQPNEKLFF. This sequence joins TRBV5-5 and TRBJ1-4; tentative D call: TRBD1 (5 bases). V lost 4 bases to trimming and J lost 3 bases, with 13 bases between them. Germline V gene lookup returns CDR1 SGHKS and CDR2 YYEKEE (reference sequence). This CDR3 has 15 residues.

The rearrangement joins TRBV15 to TRBJ2-1, with TRBD1 matching over 7 bases. The CDR3 has 15 amino acids. Germline lookup yields CDR1 LNHNV and CDR2 YYDKDF (reference sequence). The junction had 6 bases not matched to a gene; V was cut back by 3 bases and J by 4 bases. For the CDR3, the DNA is TGTGCCACCAGCAGGGACAGGAGTCAGTACAATGAGCAGTTCTTC. This encodes CATSRDRSQYNEQFF.

The rearrangement uses TRBV27 and TRBJ1-1; 10 bases are shared with TRBD1. Germline V CDR1 and CDR2: MNHEY, SMNVEV (reference sequence). Trimming at V came to 8 bases and at J to 1 base, leaving 10 bases not matched to a gene. There are 16 residues in the CDR3. The DNA of the CDR3 is TGTGCCAGCCTCCGGGACAGGGGCATGTGGAACACTGAAGCTTTCTTT. It is translated as CASLRDRGMWNTEAFF.

This chain uses TRBV19 with TRBJ1-3; TRBD1 might be the D (5 bases). The CDR3 has 15 residues. Germline CDR1 reads LNHDA; CDR2 reads SQIVND (reference sequence). V lost 0 bases, J lost 3 bases, and 9 bases lay in between. This chain's CDR3 is CASSIEGLFGNTIYF. DNA for the CDR3: TGTGCCAGTAGTATAGAGGGACTGTTTGGAAACACCATATATTTT.

V usage is TRBV18 and J usage is TRBJ2-3; TRBD2 matches 13 bases. Trimming cost V 0 bases and J 1 base; bases outside gene matches: 7. There are 19 residues in the CDR3. Germline V CDR1 and CDR2: KGHSH, LQKENI. The chain's CDR3 is CASSPPLTSGGRGTDTQYF. Written as DNA, the CDR3 is TGTGCCAGCTCACCACCATTGACTAGCGGGGGGCGGGGCACAGATACGCAGTATTTT.

V usage is TRBV30 and J usage is TRBJ2-2, with TRBD1 matching 7 bases. V was clipped by 2 bases and J by 7 bases; unmatched bases: 7. Germline CDR1 reads GTSNPN; CDR2 reads SVGIG (reference sequence). This CDR3 contains 14 residues. The CDR3 reads CAWSRGPTSGELFF. DNA of the CDR3: TGTGCCTGGAGTAGGGGGCCGACAAGCGGGGAGCTGTTTTTT.

The genes are TRBV10-2 and TRBJ1-6; 8 positions match TRBD1. The CDR3 has 15 residues. Trimming at V came to 8 bases and at J to 8 bases, leaving 11 bases not matched to a gene. Germline CDR1 reads WSHSY; CDR2 reads SAAADI. As DNA, the CDR3 is TGCGCCAGCTTATCCGGGACAGGCCCCGATTCACCCCTCCACTTT. It codes for CASLSGTGPDSPLHF.

V is TRBV6-5 and J is TRBJ1-6; no clear D gene. The CDR3 consists of 12 residues. Germline V gene data show CDR1 as MNHEY and CDR2 as SVGAGI. Trimming took off 6 bases at V and 10 bases at J, with 10 bases between the two ends. Written as DNA, the CDR3 is TGTGCCAGCAGGATTGAGAACTCACCCCTCCACTTT. It specifies CASRIENSPLHF.

The chain joins TRBV4-1 to TRBJ2-7; tentatively, D is TRBD2 (6 bases). The CDR3 is made up of 14 amino acids. Germline-derived CDR1 and CDR2 are MGHRA and YSYEKL. Trimming stripped 5 bases from V and 2 bases from J, with 13 bases between. In DNA, the CDR3 is TGCGCCAGCAGCAGCCGGGACTTGGCCTACGAGCAGTACTTC. This translates into CASSSRDLAYEQYF.

The chain couples TRBV27 to TRBJ2-1, with 11 bases that match TRBD1. From germline, CDR1 is MNHEY and CDR2 SMNVEV (reference sequence). The V and J ends lost 5 bases and 6 bases, in that order; junction bases with no gene match: 9. The CDR3 runs 16 residues. CDR3: CASSAVGDRGFNEQFF. For the CDR3, the DNA is TGTGCCAGCAGTGCCGTGGGGGACAGGGGGTTCAATGAGCAGTTCTTC.

The gene calls are TRBV19 and TRBJ1-6; 7 nucleotides match TRBD1. Trimming at V came to 5 bases and at J to 17 bases, leaving 21 bases not matched to a gene. The CDR3 is 16 residues long. In germline, CDR1 is LNHDA, CDR2 SQIVND (reference sequence). The CDR3 region is CASSPDPTGLMLQIHF. The CDR3, as DNA: TGTGCCAGTAGTCCAGATCCGACAGGGCTCATGTTGCAAATCCACTTT.

The rearrangement joins TRBV6-5 to TRBJ2-7; 9 bases line up with TRBD2. V lost 2 bases, J lost 4 bases, and 9 bases stayed unmatched. CDR3 size: 16 residues. Germline V lookup: CDR1 MNHEY, CDR2 SVGAGI. The CDR3 coding sequence is TGTGCCAGCAGTTACCCCCGGGGTAGCGGGGGATACGAGCAGTACTTC. Protein product: CASSYPRGSGGYEQYF.

The chain links TRBV6-6 to TRBJ2-7; 9 bases are shared with TRBD2. The junction had 7 bases not matched to a gene; V was cut back by 2 bases and J by 2 bases. Germline loops: CDR1 MNHNY, CDR2 SVGAGI (reference sequence). CDR3 length: 16 residues. The CDR3 sequence is CASSYMPSGKPYEQYF. The CDR3, as DNA: TGTGCCAGCAGTTACATGCCTAGCGGGAAACCCTACGAGCAGTACTTC.

This chain joins TRBV6-5 and TRBJ2-7; 8 nucleotides agree with TRBD1. The ends lost 2 bases at V and 6 bases at J; junction bases unmatched: 12. The germline gives CDR1 MNHEY, CDR2 SVGAGI. The CDR3 contains 16 residues. CDR3 DNA: TGTGCCAGCAGTTACCTCGGGGGACAGGCCGGTGGCGAGCAGTACTTC. Amino acids: CASSYLGGQAGGEQYF.

The chain joins TRBV6-1 to TRBJ1-4; D not certain. CDR3 length: 14 amino acids. Germline loops: CDR1 MNHNS, CDR2 SASEGT. Trimming pared 6 bases from V and 8 bases from J, leaving 16 bases between. The CDR3 is CASRFQSKREKLFF. In nucleotides, the CDR3 is TGTGCCAGCAGATTCCAAAGTAAGAGGGAAAAACTGTTTTTT.

V usage is TRBV28 and J usage is TRBJ1-5; possible D gene TRBD1, 6 bases. Germline values: CDR1 MDHEN, CDR2 SYDVKM. V gave up 4 bases and J gave up 6 bases, with 13 bases separating them. The CDR3 length is 14 residues. The CDR3 loop is CASSWTDSSQPQHF. The CDR3 nucleotides read TGTGCCAGCAGTTGGACGGACAGCTCTCAGCCCCAGCATTTT.

The genes are TRBV19 and TRBJ1-1, with 10 bases that match TRBD1. Per the germline V gene, CDR1 is LNHDA and CDR2 is SQIVND (reference sequence). This CDR3 comprises 15 residues. Trimming cost V 4 bases and J 14 bases; bases outside gene matches: 16. The CDR3: CASSTRRPGTGESFF. As DNA, the CDR3 is TGTGCCAGTAGTACAAGACGTCCCGGGACAGGGGAATCCTTCTTT.

This chain joins TRBV7-6 and TRBJ2-5; 11 bases map to TRBD1. Germline CDR1 reads SGHVS; CDR2 reads FNYEAQ. V gave up 4 bases and J gave up 5 bases; unmatched junction bases: 6. This CDR3 spans 15 amino acids. CDR3 in DNA: TGTGCCAGCAGCTCACCGGGACAGGGGGGGGAGACCCAGTACTTC. Residues: CASSSPGQGGETQYF.

This chain joins TRBV6-6 and TRBJ2-6; unclear D gene. V lost 6 bases, J lost 0 bases, and 12 bases lay in between. Germline values: CDR1 MNHNY, CDR2 SVGAGI (reference sequence). The CDR3 totals 16 residues. The CDR3 sequence: CASSPTRSSGANVLTF. The CDR3 coding sequence is TGTGCCAGCAGCCCCACTCGAAGCTCTGGGGCCAACGTCCTGACTTTC.

CDR3 bases: TGTGCCAGCAGTGAAGAGGTTTGGCTCACAGCTGGAAACACCATATATTTT. This translates into CASSEEVWLTAGNTIYF. The gene calls are TRBV6-1 and TRBJ1-3; D gene ambiguous. The CDR3 totals 17 residues. Germline loops: CDR1 MNHNS, CDR2 SASEGT. Trimming cost V 1 base and J 2 bases, with 15 bases left between them.

J is TRBJ2-3 and V is TRBV7-9; the match to TRBD1 covers 9 bases. CDR3 length equals 18 residues. Trimming cost V 1 base and J 0 bases; bases outside gene matches: 8. The germline V gene encodes CDR1 SEHNR and CDR2 FQNEAQ (reference sequence). The chain's CDR3 is CASSLGQGVTASTDTQYF. The CDR3 DNA is TGTGCCAGCAGCTTAGGACAGGGGGTTACGGCTAGCACAGATACGCAGTATTTT.

This chain links TRBV7-9 with TRBJ1-4; D call uncertain. CDR3 length: 12 amino acids. The V gene's germline CDR1 is SEHNR and CDR2 FQNEAQ (reference sequence). With 5 bases removed from V and 8 bases from J, the gap between germline ends came to 9 bases. Here the CDR3 reads CASSPSGEKLFF. CDR3 coding DNA: TGTGCCAGCAGCCCGAGCGGCGAAAAACTGTTTTTT.

The rearrangement links TRBV19 to TRBJ1-4; the match to TRBD1 covers 8 bases. V lost 6 bases to trimming and J lost 11 bases; unmatched junction nucleotides: 5. Germline V gene data show CDR1 as LNHDA and CDR2 as SQIVND (reference sequence). CDR3 size: 12 residues. The CDR3 region is CASSARQGKLFF. In DNA, the CDR3 is TGTGCCAGTAGCGCAAGACAGGGGAAACTGTTTTTT.

The chain employs TRBV5-4 and TRBJ2-7, with TRBD1 identical over 9 bases. Trimming at V came to 3 bases and at J to 0 bases, leaving 4 bases not matched to a gene. The germline V gene has CDR1 SGHNT and CDR2 YYREEE (reference sequence). CDR3 length: 15 residues. CDR3 region: CASSWPGQGSYEQYF. CDR3 DNA sequence: TGTGCCAGCAGCTGGCCGGGACAGGGCTCCTACGAGCAGTACTTC.

This clone has only a few counts. The J gene is TRBJ1-3, the V gene TRBV25-1; the match to TRBD1 covers 8 bases. Germline assignment: CDR1 MGHDK and CDR2 SYGVNS. V dropped 5 bases and J dropped 1; count of bases not matched to a gene: 7. The CDR3 length is 16 residues. Written as DNA, the CDR3 is TGTGCCAGCAGTTCGGGACAGGAAGATTCTGGAAACACCATATATTTT. This encodes CASSSGQEDSGNTIYF.